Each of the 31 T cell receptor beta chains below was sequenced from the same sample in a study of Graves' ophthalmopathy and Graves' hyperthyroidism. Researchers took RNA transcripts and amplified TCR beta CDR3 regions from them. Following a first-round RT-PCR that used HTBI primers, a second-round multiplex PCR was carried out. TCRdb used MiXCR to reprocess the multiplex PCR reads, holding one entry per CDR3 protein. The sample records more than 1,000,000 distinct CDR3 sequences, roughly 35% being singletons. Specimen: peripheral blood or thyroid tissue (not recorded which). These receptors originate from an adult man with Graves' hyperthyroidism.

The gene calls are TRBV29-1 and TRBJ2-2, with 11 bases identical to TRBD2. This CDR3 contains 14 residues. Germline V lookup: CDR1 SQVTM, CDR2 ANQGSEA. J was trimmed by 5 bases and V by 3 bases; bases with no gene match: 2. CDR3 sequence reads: CSVDGTSGTGELFF. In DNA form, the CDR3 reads TGCAGCGTTGATGGGACTAGCGGAACCGGGGAGCTGTTTTTT.

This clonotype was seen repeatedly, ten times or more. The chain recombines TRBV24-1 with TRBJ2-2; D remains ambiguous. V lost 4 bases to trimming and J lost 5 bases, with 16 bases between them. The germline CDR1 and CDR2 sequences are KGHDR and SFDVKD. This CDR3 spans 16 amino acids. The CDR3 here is CATSDLTVGGTGELFF. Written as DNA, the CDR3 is TGTGCCACCAGTGACCTCACGGTGGGCGGTACCGGGGAGCTGTTTTTT.

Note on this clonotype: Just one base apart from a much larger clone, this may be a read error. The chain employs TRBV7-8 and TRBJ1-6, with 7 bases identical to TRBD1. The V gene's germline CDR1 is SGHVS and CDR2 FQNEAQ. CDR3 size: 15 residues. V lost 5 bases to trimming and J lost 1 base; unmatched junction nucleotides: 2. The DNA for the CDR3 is TGTGCCAGCAGCCCGACAGGGTCCTATAATTCACCCCTCCACTTT. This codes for CASSPTGSYNSPLHF. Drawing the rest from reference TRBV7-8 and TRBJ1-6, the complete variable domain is GAGVSQSPRYKVAKRGQDVALRCDPISGHVSLFWYQQALGQGPEFLTYFQNEAQLDKSGLPSDRFFAERPEGSVSTLKIQRTQQEDSAVYLCASSPTGSYNSPLHFGNGTRLTVT.

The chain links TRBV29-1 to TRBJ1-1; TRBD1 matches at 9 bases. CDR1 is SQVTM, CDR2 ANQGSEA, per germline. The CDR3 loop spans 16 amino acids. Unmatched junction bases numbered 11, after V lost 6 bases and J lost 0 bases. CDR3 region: CSVPGQGTHLNTEAFF. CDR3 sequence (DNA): TGCAGCGTACCTGGACAGGGGACGCACTTGAACACTGAAGCTTTCTTT. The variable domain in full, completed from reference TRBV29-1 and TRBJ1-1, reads SAVISQKPSRDICQRGTSLTIQCQVDSQVTMMFWYRQQPGQSLTLIATANQGSEATYESGFVIDKFPISRPNLTFSTLTVSNMSPEDSSIYLCSVPGQGTHLNTEAFFGQGTRLTVV.

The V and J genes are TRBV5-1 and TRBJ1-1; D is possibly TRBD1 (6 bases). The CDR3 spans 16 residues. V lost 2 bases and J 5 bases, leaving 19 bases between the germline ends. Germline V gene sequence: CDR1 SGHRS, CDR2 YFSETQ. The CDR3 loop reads CASSLSGGVGATEAFF. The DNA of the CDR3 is TGCGCCAGCAGCTTATCGGGGGGCGTGGGGGCAACTGAAGCTTTCTTT.

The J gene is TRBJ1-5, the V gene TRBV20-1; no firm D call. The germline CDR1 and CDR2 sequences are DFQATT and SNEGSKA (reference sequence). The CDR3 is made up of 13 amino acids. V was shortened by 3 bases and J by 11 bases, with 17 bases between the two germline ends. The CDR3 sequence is CSASSRSKIAQHF. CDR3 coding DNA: TGCAGTGCTAGTTCTAGGAGCAAGATAGCCCAGCATTTT.

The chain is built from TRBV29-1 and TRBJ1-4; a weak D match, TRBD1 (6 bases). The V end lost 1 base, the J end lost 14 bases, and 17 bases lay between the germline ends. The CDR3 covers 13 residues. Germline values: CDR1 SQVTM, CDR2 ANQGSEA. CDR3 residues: CSVEGGGHGSLFF. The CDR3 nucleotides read TGCAGCGTTGAAGGGGGGGGACATGGATCTCTGTTTTTT.

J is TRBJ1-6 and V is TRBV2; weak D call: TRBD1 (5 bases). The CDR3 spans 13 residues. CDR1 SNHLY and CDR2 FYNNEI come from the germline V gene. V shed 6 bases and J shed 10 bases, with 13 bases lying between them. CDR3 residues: CASRGDLQSPLHF. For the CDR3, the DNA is TGTGCCAGCAGAGGGGACCTTCAGTCACCCCTCCACTTT.

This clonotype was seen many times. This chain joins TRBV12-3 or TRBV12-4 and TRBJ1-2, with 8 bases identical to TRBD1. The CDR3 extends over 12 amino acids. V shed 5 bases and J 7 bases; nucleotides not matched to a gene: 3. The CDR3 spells CASSGQGAGYTF. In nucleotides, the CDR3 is TGTGCCAGCAGTGGGCAGGGGGCTGGCTACACCTTC.

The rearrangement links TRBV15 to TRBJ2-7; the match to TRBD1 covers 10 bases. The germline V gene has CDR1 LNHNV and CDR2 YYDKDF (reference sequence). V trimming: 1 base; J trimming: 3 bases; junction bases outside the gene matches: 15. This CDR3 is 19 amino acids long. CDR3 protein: CATSRGPRGAGQGIYEQYF. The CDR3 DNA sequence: TGTGCCACCAGCAGAGGACCCCGCGGTGCGGGACAGGGGATCTACGAGCAGTACTTC. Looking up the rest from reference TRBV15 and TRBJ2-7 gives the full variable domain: DAMVIQNPRYQVTQFGKPVTLSCSQTLNHNVMYWYQQKSSQAPKLLFHYYDKDFNNEADTPDNFQSRRPNTSFCFLDIRSPGLGDTAMYLCATSRGPRGAGQGIYEQYFGPGTRLTVT.

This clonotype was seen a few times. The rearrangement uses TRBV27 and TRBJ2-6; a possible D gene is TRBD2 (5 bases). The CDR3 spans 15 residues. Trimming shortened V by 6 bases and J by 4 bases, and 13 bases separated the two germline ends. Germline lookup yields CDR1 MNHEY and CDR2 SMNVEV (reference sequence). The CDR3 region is CASSPRAAGANVLTF. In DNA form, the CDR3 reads TGTGCCAGCAGCCCGAGAGCGGCCGGGGCCAACGTCCTGACTTTC. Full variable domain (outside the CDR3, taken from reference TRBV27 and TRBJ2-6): EAQVTQNPRYLITVTGKKLTVTCSQNMNHEYMSWYRQDPGLGLRQIYYSMNVEVTDKGDVPEGYKVSRKEKRNFPLILESPSPNQTSLYFCASSPRAAGANVLTFGAGSRLTVL.

The CDR3 is CASSLSVGSGTGELFF. DNA for the CDR3: TGTGCCAGCAGTTTATCGGTCGGGTCTGGCACCGGGGAGCTGTTTTTT. J is TRBJ2-2 and V is TRBV12-3 or TRBV12-4; unclear D gene. Trimming took off 2 bases at V and 4 bases at J, with 14 bases between the two ends. This CDR3 is 16 amino acids long.

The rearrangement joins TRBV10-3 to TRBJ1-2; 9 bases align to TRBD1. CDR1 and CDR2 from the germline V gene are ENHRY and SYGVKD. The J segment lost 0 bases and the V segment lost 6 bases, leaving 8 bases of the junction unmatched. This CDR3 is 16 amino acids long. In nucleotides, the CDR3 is TGTGCCATCAGGGGACAGGGCAGAGATTCTAACTATGGCTACACCTTC. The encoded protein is CAIRGQGRDSNYGYTF.

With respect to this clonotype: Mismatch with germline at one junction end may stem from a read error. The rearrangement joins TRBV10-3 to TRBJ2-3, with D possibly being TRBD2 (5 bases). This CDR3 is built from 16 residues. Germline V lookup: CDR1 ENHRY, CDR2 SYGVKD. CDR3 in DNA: TGCGCCAGCAGTGAGTCACCCCAGGAGGGCACAGATACGCAGTATTTT. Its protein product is CASSESPQEGTDTQYF.

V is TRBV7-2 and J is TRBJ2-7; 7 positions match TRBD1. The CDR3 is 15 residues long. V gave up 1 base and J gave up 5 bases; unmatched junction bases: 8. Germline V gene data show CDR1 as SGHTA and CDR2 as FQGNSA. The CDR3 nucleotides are TGTGCCAGCAGCTTAGGAGGGGGCCGGGGCCACGAGCAGTACTTC. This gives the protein CASSLGGGRGHEQYF.

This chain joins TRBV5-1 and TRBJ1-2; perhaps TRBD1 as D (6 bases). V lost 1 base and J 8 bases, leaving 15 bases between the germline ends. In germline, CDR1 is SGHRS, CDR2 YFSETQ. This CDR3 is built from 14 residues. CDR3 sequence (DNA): TGCGCCAGCAGCTTGCGGACAGCAGGTCAGGGCTACACCTTC. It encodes CASSLRTAGQGYTF. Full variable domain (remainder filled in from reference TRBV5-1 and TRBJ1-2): KAGVTQTPRYLIKTRGQQVTLSCSPISGHRSVSWYQQTPGQGLQFLFEYFSETQRNKGNFPGRFSGRQFSNSRSEMNVSTLELGDSALYLCASSLRTAGQGYTFGSGTRLTVV.

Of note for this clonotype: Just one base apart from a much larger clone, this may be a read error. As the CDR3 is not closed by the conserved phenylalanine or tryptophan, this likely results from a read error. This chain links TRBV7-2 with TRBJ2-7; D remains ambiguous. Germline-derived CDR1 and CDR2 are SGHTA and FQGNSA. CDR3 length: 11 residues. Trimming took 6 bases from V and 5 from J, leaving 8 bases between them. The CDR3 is CASRITNEQYL. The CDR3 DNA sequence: TGTGCCAGCAGAATTACAAACGAGCAGTACTTA.

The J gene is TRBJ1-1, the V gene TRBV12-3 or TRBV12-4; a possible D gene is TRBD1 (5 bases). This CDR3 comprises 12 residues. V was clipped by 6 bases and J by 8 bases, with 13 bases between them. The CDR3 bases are TGTGCCAGCAGAAAGACGACAGCCGAAGCTTTCTTT. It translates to CASRKTTAEAFF.

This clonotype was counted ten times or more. CDR3 bases: TGTGCCAGCAGCTCGGGGACAGGCGCAGGGGCCAACGTCCTGACTTTC. Encoded protein: CASSSGTGAGANVLTF. The chain links TRBV9 to TRBJ2-6; 8 nucleotides line up with TRBD1. The CDR3 length is 16 residues. Per germline, CDR1 SGDLS and CDR2 YYNGEE. Trimming took 4 bases from V and 4 from J; bases not matched to a gene: 7.

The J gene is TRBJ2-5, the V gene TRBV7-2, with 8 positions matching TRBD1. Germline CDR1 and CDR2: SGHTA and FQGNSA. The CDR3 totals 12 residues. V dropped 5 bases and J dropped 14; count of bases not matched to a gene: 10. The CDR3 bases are TGTGCCAGCAGCCACGGGAACAGGGGGGATTACTTC. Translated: CASSHGNRGDYF.

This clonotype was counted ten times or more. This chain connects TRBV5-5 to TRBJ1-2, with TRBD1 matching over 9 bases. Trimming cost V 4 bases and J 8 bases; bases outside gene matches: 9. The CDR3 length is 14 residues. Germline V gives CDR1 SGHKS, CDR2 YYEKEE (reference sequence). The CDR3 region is CASSPDTGGYGYTF. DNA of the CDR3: TGTGCCAGCAGCCCCGATACAGGGGGCTACGGCTACACCTTC.

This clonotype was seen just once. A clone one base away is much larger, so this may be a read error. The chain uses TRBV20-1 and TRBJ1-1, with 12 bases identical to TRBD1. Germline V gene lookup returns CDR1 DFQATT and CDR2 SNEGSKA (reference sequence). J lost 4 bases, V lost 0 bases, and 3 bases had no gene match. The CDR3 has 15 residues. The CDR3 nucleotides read TGCAGTGCTAGAGAGGGGACAGGGGGCGTCACTGAAGCTTTCTTT. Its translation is CSAREGTGGVTEAFF.

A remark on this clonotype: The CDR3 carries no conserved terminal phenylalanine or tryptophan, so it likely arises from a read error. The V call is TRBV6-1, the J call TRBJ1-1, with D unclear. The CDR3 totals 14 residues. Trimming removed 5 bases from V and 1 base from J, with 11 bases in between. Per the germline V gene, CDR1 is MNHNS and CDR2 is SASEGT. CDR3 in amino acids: CASSYSRGNTEAFL. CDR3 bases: TGTGCCAGCAGTTACTCCCGGGGGAACACTGAAGCTTTCCTT.

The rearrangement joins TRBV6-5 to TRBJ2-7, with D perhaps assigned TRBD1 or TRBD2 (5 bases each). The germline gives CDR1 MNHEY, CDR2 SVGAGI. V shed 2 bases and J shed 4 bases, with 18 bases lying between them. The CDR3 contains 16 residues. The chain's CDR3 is CASSYAAGRGWYEQYF. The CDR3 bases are TGTGCCAGCAGTTACGCCGCGGGTAGGGGCTGGTACGAGCAGTACTTC.

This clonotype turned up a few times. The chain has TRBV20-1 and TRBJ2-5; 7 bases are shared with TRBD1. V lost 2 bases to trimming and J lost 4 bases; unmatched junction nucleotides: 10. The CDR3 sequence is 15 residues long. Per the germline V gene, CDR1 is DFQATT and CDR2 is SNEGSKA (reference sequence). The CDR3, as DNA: TGCAGTGCTAGACTAAACAGGGGTGTCCGAGAGACCCAGTACTTC. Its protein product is CSARLNRGVRETQYF.

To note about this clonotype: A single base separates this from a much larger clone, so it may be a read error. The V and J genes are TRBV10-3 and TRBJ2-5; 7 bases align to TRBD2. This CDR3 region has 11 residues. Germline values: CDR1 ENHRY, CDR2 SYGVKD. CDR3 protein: CAISVAGVRNF. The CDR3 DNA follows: TGTGCCATCAGTGTCGCGGGAGTTCGGAACTTC.

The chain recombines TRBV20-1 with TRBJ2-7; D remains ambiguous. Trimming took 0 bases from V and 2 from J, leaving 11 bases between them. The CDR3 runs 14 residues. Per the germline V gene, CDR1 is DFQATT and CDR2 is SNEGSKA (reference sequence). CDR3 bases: TGCAGTGCTAGAGATTACAGTGCCCCCTACGAGCAGTACTTC. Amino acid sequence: CSARDYSAPYEQYF.

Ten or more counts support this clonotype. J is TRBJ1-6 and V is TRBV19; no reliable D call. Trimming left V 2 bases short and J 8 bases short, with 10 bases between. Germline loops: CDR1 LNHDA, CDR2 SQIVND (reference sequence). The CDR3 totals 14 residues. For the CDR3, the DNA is TGTGCCAGTAGTATACTGGCGGAGGATTCACCCCTCCACTTT. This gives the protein CASSILAEDSPLHF. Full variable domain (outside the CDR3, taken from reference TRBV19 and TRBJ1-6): DGGITQSPKYLFRKEGQNVTLSCEQNLNHDAMYWYRQDPGQGLRLIYYSQIVNDFQKGDIAEGYSVSREKKESFPLTVTSAQKNPTAFYLCASSILAEDSPLHFGNGTRLTVT.

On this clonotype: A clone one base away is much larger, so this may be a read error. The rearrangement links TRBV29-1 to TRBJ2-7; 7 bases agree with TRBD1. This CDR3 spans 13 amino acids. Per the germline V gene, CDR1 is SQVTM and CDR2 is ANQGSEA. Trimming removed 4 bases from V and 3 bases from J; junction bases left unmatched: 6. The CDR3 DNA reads TGCAGCGTTGTAGCGCAGGGGGACTACGAGCAGTACTTC. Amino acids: CSVVAQGDYEQYF.

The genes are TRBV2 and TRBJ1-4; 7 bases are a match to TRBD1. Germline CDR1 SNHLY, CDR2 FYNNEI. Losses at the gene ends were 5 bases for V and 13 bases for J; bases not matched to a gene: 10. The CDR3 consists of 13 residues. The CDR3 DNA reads TGTGCCAGCAGTTACTCCGGGGACAGCGGACTGTTTTTT. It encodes CASSYSGDSGLFF.

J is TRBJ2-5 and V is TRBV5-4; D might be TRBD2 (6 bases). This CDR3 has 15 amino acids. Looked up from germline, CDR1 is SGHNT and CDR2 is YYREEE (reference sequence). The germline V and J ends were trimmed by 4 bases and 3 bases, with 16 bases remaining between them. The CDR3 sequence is CASSRSRGGEETQYF. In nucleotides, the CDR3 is TGTGCCAGCAGCCGTAGTAGGGGAGGAGAAGAGACCCAGTACTTC.